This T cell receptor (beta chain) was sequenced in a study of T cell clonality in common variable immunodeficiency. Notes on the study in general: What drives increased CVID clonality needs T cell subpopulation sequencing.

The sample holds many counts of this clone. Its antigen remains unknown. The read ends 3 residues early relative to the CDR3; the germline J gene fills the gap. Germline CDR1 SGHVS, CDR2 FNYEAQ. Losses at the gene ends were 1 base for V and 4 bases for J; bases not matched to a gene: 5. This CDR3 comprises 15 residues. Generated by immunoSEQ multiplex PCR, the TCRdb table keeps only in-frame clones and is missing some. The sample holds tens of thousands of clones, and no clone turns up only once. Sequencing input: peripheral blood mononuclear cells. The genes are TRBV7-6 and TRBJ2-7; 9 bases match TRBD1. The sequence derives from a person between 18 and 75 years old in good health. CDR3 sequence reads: CASSLDTGGNYEQYF. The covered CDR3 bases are TGTGCCAGCAGCTTAGATACAGGGGGCAATTACGAG. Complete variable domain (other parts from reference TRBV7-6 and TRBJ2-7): GAGVSQSPRYKVTKRGQDVALRCDPISGHVSLYWYRQALGQGPEFLTYFNYEAQQDKSGLPNDRFSAERPEGSISTLTIQRTEQRDSAMYRCASSLDTGGNYEQYFGPGTRLTVT.